The rows below give T cell receptor beta chains drawn from one sample of a study of lymphopenia after photon versus proton radiotherapy. Sequencing used immunoSEQ multiplex PCR; TCRdb keeps in-frame clones, though not all of them. This sample carries roughly 150,000 clones, 88% of them seen once, and the ten largest clones take 4% to 5%. The sequencing here drew on peripheral blood, taken from a patient treated with photon-based radiotherapy. All receptors come from a man aged 50-59 years with gastric cancer. Each CDR3 is given with its conserved first and last residue.

v_call	j_call	cdr3_aa
TRBV19	TRBJ2-3	CASRSRDRSTDTQYF
TRBV9	TRBJ2-2	CASSVRTSPTGELFF
TRBV9	TRBJ2-2	CASSAGQGTGELFF
TRBV27	TRBJ2-1	CASSFGRVNEQFF
TRBV5-1	TRBJ1-1	CASSLDKTEAFF
TRBV7-7	TRBJ2-3	CASSPGTSGSTQYF
TRBV4-2	TRBJ2-2	CASSQERFRTGVTGELFF
TRBV5-1	TRBJ2-7	CASSSTSGLSMEQYF
TRBV6-1	TRBJ2-7	CASSDRGTSTYEQYF
TRBV6-5	TRBJ2-1	CASSLQPSLANEQFF
TRBV28	TRBJ2-7	CASSSPGTSYHEQYF
TRBV6-6	TRBJ1-1	CASSYMGPDTEAFF
TRBV28	TRBJ2-6	CASSAEGAGANVLTF
TRBV19	TRBJ1-5	CASSIDRGQPQHF
TRBV6-1	TRBJ1-2	CASSEWDFTNYGYTF
TRBV7-9	TRBJ2-5	CASSTGTGGLETQYF
TRBV29-1	TRBJ1-1	CSASQGRNTEAFF
TRBV7-8	TRBJ1-1	CASSPAHRGYSLRAEAFF
TRBV7-2	TRBJ2-7	CASSLAPGGPYEQYF
TRBV30	TRBJ2-2	CAWSVQGSGELFF
TRBV6-1	TRBJ1-4	CASSHGTGGGEKLFF
TRBV5-4	TRBJ1-3	CASSLAGGSGNTIYF
TRBV2	TRBJ2-2	CASSVLAMAGELFF
TRBV29-1	TRBJ2-1	CSVEKWEVRGEQFF
TRBV7-9	TRBJ1-3	CASSPGTDSGNTIYF
TRBV28	TRBJ1-4	CASSPTRTGGEKLFF
TRBV7-9	TRBJ1-4	CASSLGQGTNEKLFF
TRBV5-1	TRBJ2-1	CASSLSGGSNEQFF
TRBV2	TRBJ2-2	CASSGPAGELFF
TRBV29-1	TRBJ2-5	CSVDRGLPETQYF
TRBV10-1	TRBJ2-5	CASSGPGLAGARETQYF
TRBV7-9	TRBJ2-1	CASSTRDSGRARDEQFF
TRBV11-2	TRBJ1-3	CASSLPTGGRGNTIYF
TRBV2	TRBJ2-7	CASSARQRKYF
TRBV27	TRBJ1-4	CASRRGQPNEKLFF
TRBV9	TRBJ2-6	CASSVEGAGANVLTF
TRBV28	TRBJ2-1	CASSAGTTSNEQFF
TRBV4-2	TRBJ2-5	CASSQAEGRGGETQYF
TRBV28	TRBJ2-7	CASSLPKRSRGRRGYEQYF
TRBV28	TRBJ1-1	CASSSGPSAFF
TRBV19	TRBJ2-7	CASSLRDRAPYEQYF
TRBV27	TRBJ2-5	CASSSSWTSQETQYF
TRBV5-1	TRBJ2-1	CASSLGEGYNEQFF
TRBV7-2	TRBJ2-2	CASSLDRELFF
TRBV6-6	TRBJ1-4	CASSWTGDGKLFF
TRBV7-2	TRBJ2-5	CASSLARLAGRGQETQYF
TRBV6-1	TRBJ2-7	CASRPADRDHEQYF
TRBV6-1	TRBJ2-7	CASSEARTARYEQYF
TRBV5-1	TRBJ1-1	CASSGPGIGTEAFF
TRBV30	TRBJ2-1	CAWKAPTSGWNNEQFF
TRBV6-1	TRBJ1-2	CASSEVRDRGYTF
TRBV7-9	TRBJ1-4	CASSRTGTNEKLFF
TRBV11-2	TRBJ2-7	CASSALRRIYEQYF
TRBV5-8	TRBJ2-1	CASRAPREAYNEQFF
TRBV7-9	TRBJ1-1	CASSPGLLRTEAFF
TRBV25-1	TRBJ2-5	CASRETGSQETQYF
TRBV19	TRBJ1-2	CASSMGWMDGYTF
TRBV18	TRBJ2-2	CASSPSGPPPRKELFF
TRBV5-1	TRBJ2-7	CASSLDGRGHYEQYF
TRBV6-5	TRBJ2-7	CASSRDGYEQYF